This T cell receptor beta chain came from a study of OX40 agonist ivuxolimab in advanced cancers. Overall study context: Mean age around 60 years, range 23 to 79; 82.7% male. Study-level points and caveats: Doses of 0.1 to 3.0 mg/kg were accompanied by clonal expansion of CD4+ and CD8+ blood T cells by week 6.

Concerning this clone itself: What it recognizes is unknown.

V lost 2 bases to trimming and J lost 2 bases, with 5 bases between them. The germline V gene has CDR1 KGHSH and CDR2 LQKENI. The CDR3 loop spans 13 amino acids. Repertoires were generated with immunoSEQ multiplex PCR, while TCRdb's copy carries only in-frame clones and drops some. The repertoire holds approximately 59,000 clones, with about 82% as singletons. Source: CD4+ or CD8+ T cells sorted from blood, taken in a trial of the OX40 agonist ivuxolimab. The rearrangement joins TRBV18 to TRBJ2-3; D is undetermined. This receptor was obtained from an adult with an advanced solid tumor such as melanoma, head and neck, liver or kidney cancer. CDR3 sequence: CASSPGTTDTQYF. The CDR3 DNA reads as TGTGCCAGCTCACCAGGAACCACAGATACGCAGTATTTT.